The 4 T cell receptor beta chains below come from one sample, sequenced in a study of OX40 agonist ivuxolimab in advanced cancers. Only in-frame clones appear in the TCRdb table, and some are missing; sequencing was by immunoSEQ multiplex PCR. The sample has fewer than 85,000 clones, about 88% seen once. Source: CD4+ or CD8+ T cells sorted from blood, taken in a trial of the OX40 agonist ivuxolimab. These receptors originate from an adult with an advanced solid tumor such as melanoma, head and neck, liver or kidney cancer.

This chain links TRBV6-1 with TRBJ1-2, with 9 positions matching TRBD1. The CDR3 totals 13 residues. J lost 5 bases, V lost 5 bases, and 3 bases had no gene match. CDR1 is MNHNS, CDR2 SASEGT, per germline. This CDR3 is CASSPDRGYGYTF. CDR3 in DNA: TGTGCCAGCAGTCCGGACAGGGGTTATGGCTACACCTTC.

CDR3 DNA: TGCGCCAGCAGCCAAGAGACGAGGGCCAGTACCCCCTACAATGAGCAGTTCTTC. This encodes CASSQETRASTPYNEQFF. The rearrangement joins TRBV4-1 to TRBJ2-1, with D possibly being TRBD2 (5 bases). The CDR3 is 18 residues long. Germline V gene sequence: CDR1 MGHRA, CDR2 YSYEKL. The V end was cut by 0 bases, the J end by 2 bases, with 17 bases between.

The J gene is TRBJ2-3, the V gene TRBV2; 10 bases line up with TRBD2. Germline CDR1 SNHLY, CDR2 FYNNEI. There are 15 residues in the CDR3. The V and J ends lost 3 bases and 5 bases, in that order; junction bases with no gene match: 5. This CDR3 reads CASSEWASGRDTQYF. The DNA of the CDR3 is TGTGCCAGCAGTGAGTGGGCTAGCGGGAGAGATACGCAGTATTTT. Based on the CDR3 plus reference TRBV2 and TRBJ2-3, the full variable domain is EPEVTQTPSHQVTQMGQEVILRCVPISNHLYFYWYRQILGQKVEFLVSFYNNEISEKSEIFDDQFSVERPDGSNFTLKIRSTKLEDSAMYFCASSEWASGRDTQYFGPGTRLTVL.

The chain uses TRBV5-1 and TRBJ2-2, with unresolved D. This CDR3 is 15 amino acids long. Germline loops: CDR1 SGHRS, CDR2 YFSETQ. The germline V and J ends were trimmed by 0 bases and 4 bases, with 10 bases remaining between them. CDR3 nucleotide sequence: TGCGCCAGCAGCTTGGTTCAGGAGAGCACCGGGGAGCTGTTTTTT. Translated, it gives CASSLVQESTGELFF.